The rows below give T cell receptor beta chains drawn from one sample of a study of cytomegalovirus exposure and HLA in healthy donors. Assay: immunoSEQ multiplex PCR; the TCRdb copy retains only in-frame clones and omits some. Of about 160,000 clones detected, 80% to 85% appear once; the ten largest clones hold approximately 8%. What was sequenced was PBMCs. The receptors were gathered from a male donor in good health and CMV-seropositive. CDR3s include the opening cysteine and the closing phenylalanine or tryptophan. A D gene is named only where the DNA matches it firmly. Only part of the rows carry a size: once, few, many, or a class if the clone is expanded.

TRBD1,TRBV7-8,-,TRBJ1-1,TGTGCCAGCAGCACCCGACAGGGTAAGGGGGAAGCTTTCTTT,CASSTRQGKGEAFF
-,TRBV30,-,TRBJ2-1,TGTGCCTGGAGTCACAGAAATGAGCAGTTCTTC,CAWSHRNEQFF
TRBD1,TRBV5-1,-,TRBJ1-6,TGCGCCAGCAGCTACCTGACAGGGGGATCGAGTAATTCACCCCTCCACTTT,CASSYLTGGSSNSPLHF
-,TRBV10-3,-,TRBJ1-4,TGTGCCATCAGTTACGGGGGGAATGAAAAACTGTTTTTT,CAISYGGNEKLFF
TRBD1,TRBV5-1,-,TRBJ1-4,TGCGCCAGCAGCTTACAGGGGACAAATGAAAAACTGTTTTTT,CASSLQGTNEKLFF
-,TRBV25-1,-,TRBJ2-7,TGTGCCAGCAGTCCTTCCTCTGAGCAGTACTTC,CASSPSSEQYF
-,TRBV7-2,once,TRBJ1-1,TGTGCCAGCACCGGCAGGGTGAACACTGAAGCTTTCTTT,CASTGRVNTEAFF
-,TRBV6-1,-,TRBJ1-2,TGTGCCAGCAGCACCCCAATCCCAGATGGCTACACCTTC,CASSTPIPDGYTF
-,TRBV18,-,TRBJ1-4,TGTGCCAGCTCACCTGGCTTCGATGAAAAACTGTTTTTT,CASSPGFDEKLFF
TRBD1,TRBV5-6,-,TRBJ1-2,TGTGCCAGCAGACCAAAGCCGGGACAGGGGAAAATGTACGGCTACACCTTC,CASRPKPGQGKMYGYTF
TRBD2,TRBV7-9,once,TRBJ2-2,TGTTCCAGCAGCCCCCAACTGGGACTAGCGGACACCGGGGAGCTGTTTTTT,CSSSPQLGLADTGELFF
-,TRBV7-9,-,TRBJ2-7,TGTGCCAGCATGCCGCAGGCAGGGAAAGACGAGCAGTACTTC,CASMPQAGKDEQYF
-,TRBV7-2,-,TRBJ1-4,TGTGCCAGCAGCACCCGAAGCGAAAAACTGTTTTTT,CASSTRSEKLFF
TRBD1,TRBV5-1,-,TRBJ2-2,TGCGCCAGCAGCCGTGACCAGGGGGTCACCGGGGAGCTGTTTTTT,CASSRDQGVTGELFF
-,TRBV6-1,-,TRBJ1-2,TGTGCCAGCAGTGATTTTCAGGGGCCCGGAGGCTACACCTTC,CASSDFQGPGGYTF
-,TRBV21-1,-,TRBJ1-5,TGTGCCAGCAGCAAAGAGGGAGCCAGCTTTTATCAGCCCCAGCATTTT,CASSKEGASFYQPQHF
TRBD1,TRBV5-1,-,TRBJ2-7,TGCGCCAGCAGCTTAAGACAGGGCCTAAACGAGCAGTACTTC,CASSLRQGLNEQYF
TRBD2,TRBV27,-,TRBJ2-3,TGTGCCAGCAGTCGGACTAGCGGGAGTGGCACAGATACGCAGTATTTT,CASSRTSGSGTDTQYF
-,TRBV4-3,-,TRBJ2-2,TGCGCCAGCAGCCAAGCCGCAGTTAACACCGGGGAGCTGTTTTTT,CASSQAAVNTGELFF
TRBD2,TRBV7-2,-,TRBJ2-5,TGTGCCAGCAGCTTAGGACTAGCGGGCCGCCAAGAGACCCAGTACTTC,CASSLGLAGRQETQYF
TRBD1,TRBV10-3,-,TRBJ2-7,TGTGCCATCAGTGCCGGGGACAGGGGTGACGAGCAGTACTTC,CAISAGDRGDEQYF
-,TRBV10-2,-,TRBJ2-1,TGCGCCAGCACTTCTAGGAATGAGCAGTTCTTC,CASTSRNEQFF
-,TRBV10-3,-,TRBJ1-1,TGTGCCATCAGTGAACTTGGGCAGTCTAAGAACACTGAAGCTTTCTTT,CAISELGQSKNTEAFF
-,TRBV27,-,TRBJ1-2,TGTGCCAGCAGTTTAGCCGGCAGGGACTATGGCTACACCTTC,CASSLAGRDYGYTF
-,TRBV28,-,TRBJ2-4,TGTGCCAGCAGTTTACGGCTAGCGTTAGCCAAAAACAGTCAGTACTTC,CASSLRLALAKNSQYF
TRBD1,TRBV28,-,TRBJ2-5,TGTGCCAGCAGAATCCCCGGGACAGTCCAAGAGACCCAGTACTTC,CASRIPGTVQETQYF
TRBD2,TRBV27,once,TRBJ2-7,TGTGCCAGCTTCCCCTGGACTAGCGGTAATACCTACGAGCAGTACTTC,CASFPWTSGNTYEQYF
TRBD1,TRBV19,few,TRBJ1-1,TGTGCCACAGGACAGGGGAGCACTGAAGCTTTCTTT,CATGQGSTEAFF
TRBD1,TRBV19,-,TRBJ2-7,TGTGCCAGTAGTCTCCTCCGGGACAGATCCTACGAGCAGTACTTC,CASSLLRDRSYEQYF
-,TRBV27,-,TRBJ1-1,TGTGCCAGCAGTTTATCGATGGGGGCACAAACGGGTGAAGCTTTCTTT,CASSLSMGAQTGEAFF
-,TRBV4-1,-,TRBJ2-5,TGCGCCAGCAGCCGCGAAGAGCAGGTTGAAGAGCAGTACTTC,CASSREEQVEEQYF
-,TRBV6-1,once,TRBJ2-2,TGTGTCACCCCAGCGCGGAACACCGGGGAGCTGTTTTTT,CVTPARNTGELFF
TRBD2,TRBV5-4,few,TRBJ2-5,TGTGCCAGCAGCTTGGCCCTAGCGGGGGATGAGACCCAGTACTTC,CASSLALAGDETQYF
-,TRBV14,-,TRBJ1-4,TGTGCCAGCAGCCAGATCGAGGGACTCGGAAAACTGTTTTTT,CASSQIEGLGKLFF
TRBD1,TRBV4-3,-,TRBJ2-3,TGCGCCAGCAGCCAGGGGCAGGGGGTCCGGGGCACAGATACGCAGTATTTT,CASSQGQGVRGTDTQYF
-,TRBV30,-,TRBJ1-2,TGTGCCCACAGGGAGAACTATGGCTACACCTTC,CAHRENYGYTF
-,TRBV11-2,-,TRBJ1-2,TGTGCCAGCAGCTTATACCTATTGGGGGGGAGCGATGGCTACACCTTC,CASSLYLLGGSDGYTF
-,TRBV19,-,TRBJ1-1,TGTGCCAGTACGTCTTCGACACTTAACACTGAAGCTTTCTTT,CASTSSTLNTEAFF
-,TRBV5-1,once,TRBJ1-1,TGCGCCAGCAGCTTGGTCCCACGGGAATCCAACACTGAAGCTTTCTTT,CASSLVPRESNTEAFF
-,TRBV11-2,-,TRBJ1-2,TGTGCCAGCAGCCCACCTCCGAACAGGGATGGCTACACCTTC,CASSPPPNRDGYTF